This T cell receptor beta chain was recorded in a study of cytomegalovirus exposure and HLA in healthy donors. General observations from the study: For most TCR sequences rarity was the rule, although some public TCRs occurred in many donors.

Produced via immunoSEQ multiplex PCR; TCRdb's table is partial and in-frame only. This table holds about 200,000 clones, around 87% found once. Turning to this clone: Its cognate antigen is unknown.

The CDR3 is 13 residues long. The ends were cut back, 5 bases at V and 4 bases at J, with 12 bases in the middle. Germline CDR1 and CDR2: SQVTM and ANQGSEA. The clonotype was recovered from a young woman in good health and CMV-seropositive. The sample comprised PBMCs. The rearrangement joins TRBV29-1 to TRBJ2-1; D unclear. The CDR3 region is CSVSVLKYNEQFF. CDR3 sequence (DNA): TGCAGCGTTTCTGTACTAAAGTACAATGAGCAGTTCTTC.